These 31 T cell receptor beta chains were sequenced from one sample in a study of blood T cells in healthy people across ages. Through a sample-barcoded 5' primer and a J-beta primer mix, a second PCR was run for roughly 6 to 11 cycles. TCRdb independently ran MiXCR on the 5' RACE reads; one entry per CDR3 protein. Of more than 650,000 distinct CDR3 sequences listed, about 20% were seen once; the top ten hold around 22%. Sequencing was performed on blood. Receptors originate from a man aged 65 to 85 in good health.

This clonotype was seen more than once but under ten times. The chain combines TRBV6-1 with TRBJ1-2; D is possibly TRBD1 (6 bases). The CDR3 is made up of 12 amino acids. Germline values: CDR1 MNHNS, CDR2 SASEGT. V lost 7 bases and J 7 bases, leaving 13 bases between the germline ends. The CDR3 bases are TGTGCCAGCACTCAGGGGCGCCGTGGCTACACCTTC. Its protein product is CASTQGRRGYTF.

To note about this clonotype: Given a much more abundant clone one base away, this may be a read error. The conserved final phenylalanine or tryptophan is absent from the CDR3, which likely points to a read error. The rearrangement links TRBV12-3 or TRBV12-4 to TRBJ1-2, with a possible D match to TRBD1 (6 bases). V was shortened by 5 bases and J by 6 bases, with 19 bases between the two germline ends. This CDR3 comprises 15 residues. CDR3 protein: CASSREMNRVHGYTL. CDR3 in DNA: TGTGCCAGCAGTAGAGAAATGAACAGGGTACATGGCTACACCCTC.

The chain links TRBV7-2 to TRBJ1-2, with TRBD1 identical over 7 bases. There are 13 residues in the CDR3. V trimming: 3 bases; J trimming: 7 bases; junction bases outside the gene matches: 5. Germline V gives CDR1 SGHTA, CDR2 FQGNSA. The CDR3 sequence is CASSFRDRAGYTF. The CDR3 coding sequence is TGTGCCAGCAGCTTTCGGGACAGAGCTGGCTACACCTTC. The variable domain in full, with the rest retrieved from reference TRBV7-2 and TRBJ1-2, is GAGVSQSPSNKVTEKGKDVELRCDPISGHTALYWYRQSLGQGLEFLIYFQGNSAPDKSGLPSDRFSAERTGGSVSTLTIQRTQQEDSAVYLCASSFRDRAGYTFGSGTRLTVV.

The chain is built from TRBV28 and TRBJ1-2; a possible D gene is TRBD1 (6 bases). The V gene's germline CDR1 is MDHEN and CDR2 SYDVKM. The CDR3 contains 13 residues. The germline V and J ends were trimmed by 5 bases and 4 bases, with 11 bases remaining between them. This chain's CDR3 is CASSQDRPYGYTF. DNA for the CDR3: TGTGCCAGCAGTCAAGACAGGCCCTATGGCTACACCTTC.

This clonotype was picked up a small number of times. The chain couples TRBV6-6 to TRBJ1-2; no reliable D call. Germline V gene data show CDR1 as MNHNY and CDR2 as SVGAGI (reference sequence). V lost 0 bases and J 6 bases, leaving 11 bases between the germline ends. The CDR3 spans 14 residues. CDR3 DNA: TGTGCCAGCAGTTACTCGAGCCTTTCCCATGGCTACACCTTC. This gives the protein CASSYSSLSHGYTF.

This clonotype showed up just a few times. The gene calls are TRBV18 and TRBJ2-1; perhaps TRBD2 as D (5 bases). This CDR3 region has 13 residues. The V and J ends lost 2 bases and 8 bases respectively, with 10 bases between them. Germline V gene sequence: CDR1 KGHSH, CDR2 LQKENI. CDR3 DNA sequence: TGTGCCAGCTCACCAGTGGGAGCCCATGAGCAGTTCTTC. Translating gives CASSPVGAHEQFF.

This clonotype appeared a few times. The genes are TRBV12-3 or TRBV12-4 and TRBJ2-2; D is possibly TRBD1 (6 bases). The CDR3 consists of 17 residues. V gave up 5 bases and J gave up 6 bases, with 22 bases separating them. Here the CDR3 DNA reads TGTGCCAGCAGTCGTCGAACCCTTACAGGGTCCCCCGGGGAGCTGTTTTTT. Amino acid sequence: CASSRRTLTGSPGELFF.

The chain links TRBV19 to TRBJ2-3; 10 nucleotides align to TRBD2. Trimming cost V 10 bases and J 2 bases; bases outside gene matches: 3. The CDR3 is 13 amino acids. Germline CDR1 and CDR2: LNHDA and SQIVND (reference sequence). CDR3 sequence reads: CATSGRLTDTQYF. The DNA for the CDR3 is TGTGCCACTAGCGGGAGACTCACAGATACGCAGTATTTT. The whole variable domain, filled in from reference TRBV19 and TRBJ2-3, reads DGGITQSPKYLFRKEGQNVTLSCEQNLNHDAMYWYRQDPGQGLRLIYYSQIVNDFQKGDIAEGYSVSREKKESFPLTVTSAQKNPTAFYLCATSGRLTDTQYFGPGTRLTVL.

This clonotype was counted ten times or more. CDR3 residues: CASSQSGHRYGYTF. The CDR3, as DNA: TGTGCCAGCAGTCAATCGGGACACCGCTATGGCTACACCTTC. The gene calls are TRBV6-5 and TRBJ1-2, with D perhaps TRBD1 (6 bases). Germline-derived CDR1 and CDR2 are MNHEY and SVGAGI. CDR3 size: 14 residues. V lost 5 bases, J lost 4 bases, and 14 bases lay in between.

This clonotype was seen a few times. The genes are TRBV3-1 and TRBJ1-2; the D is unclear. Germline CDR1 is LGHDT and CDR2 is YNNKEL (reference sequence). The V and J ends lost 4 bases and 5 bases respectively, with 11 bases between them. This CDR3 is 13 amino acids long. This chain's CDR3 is CASSPENGYGYTF. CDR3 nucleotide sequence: TGTGCCAGCAGCCCTGAAAACGGGTATGGCTACACCTTC.

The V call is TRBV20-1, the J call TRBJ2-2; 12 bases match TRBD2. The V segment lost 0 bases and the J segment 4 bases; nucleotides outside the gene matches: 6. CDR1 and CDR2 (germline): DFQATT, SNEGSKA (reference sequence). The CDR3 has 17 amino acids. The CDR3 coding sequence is TGCAGTGCTAGAGATCTAGCGGGAGGGCTTGGCACCGGGGAGCTGTTTTTT. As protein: CSARDLAGGLGTGELFF.

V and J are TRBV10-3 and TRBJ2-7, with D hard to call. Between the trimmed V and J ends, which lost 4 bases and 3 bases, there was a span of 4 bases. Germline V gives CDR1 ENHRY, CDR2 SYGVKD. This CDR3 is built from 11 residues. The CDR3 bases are TGTGCCATCAGTGTAGGCTACGAGCAGTACGTC. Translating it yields CAISVGYEQYV.

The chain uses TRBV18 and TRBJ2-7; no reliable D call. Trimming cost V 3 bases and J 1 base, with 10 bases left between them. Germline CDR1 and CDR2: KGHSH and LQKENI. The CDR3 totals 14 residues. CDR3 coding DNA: TGTGCCAGCTCACCTGCTTGGCAGTCCTACGAGCAGTACTTC. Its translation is CASSPAWQSYEQYF.

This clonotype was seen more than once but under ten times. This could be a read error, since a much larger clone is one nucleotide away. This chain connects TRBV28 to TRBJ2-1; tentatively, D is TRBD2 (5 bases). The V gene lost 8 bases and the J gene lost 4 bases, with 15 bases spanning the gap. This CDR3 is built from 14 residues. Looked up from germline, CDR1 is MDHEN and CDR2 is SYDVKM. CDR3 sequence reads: CASGPSRGYNEQFF. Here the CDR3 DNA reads TGTGCCAGCGGCCCCTCACGAGGGTACAATGAGCAGTTCTTC.

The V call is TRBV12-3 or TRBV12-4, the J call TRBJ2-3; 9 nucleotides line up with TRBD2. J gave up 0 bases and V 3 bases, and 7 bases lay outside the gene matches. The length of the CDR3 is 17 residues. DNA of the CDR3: TGTGCCAGCAGTTTTCTAGCGGGGACCTTTAGCACAGATACGCAGTATTTT. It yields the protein CASSFLAGTFSTDTQYF.

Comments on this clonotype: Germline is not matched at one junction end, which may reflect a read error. CDR3 amino acids: CSARGDRGQETQYF. For the CDR3, the DNA is TGCAGTGCGAGAGGGGACAGGGGCCAAGAGACCCAGTACTTC. V usage is TRBV20-1 and J usage is TRBJ2-5, with 10 bases that match TRBD1. Germline V gene lookup returns CDR1 DFQATT and CDR2 SNEGSKA (reference sequence). The CDR3 loop spans 14 amino acids.

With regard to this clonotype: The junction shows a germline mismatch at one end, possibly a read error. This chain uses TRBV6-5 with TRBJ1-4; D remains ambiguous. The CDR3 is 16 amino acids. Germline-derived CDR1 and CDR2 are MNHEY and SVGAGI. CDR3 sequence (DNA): TGTGCCAGCAGTTCGATGTTCGAGGGTTTGAATGGAAAACTGTTTTTT. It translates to CASSSMFEGLNGKLFF.

The CDR3 loop reads CSASGGASGTDTQYF. In DNA form, the CDR3 reads TGCAGTGCTAGCGGCGGGGCGTCTGGCACAGATACGCAGTATTTT. V is TRBV20-1 and J is TRBJ2-3; TRBD2 is a possible D gene (6 bases). There are 15 residues in the CDR3. Trimming cost V 3 bases and J 1 base, with 14 bases left between them. The germline gives CDR1 DFQATT, CDR2 SNEGSKA (reference sequence).

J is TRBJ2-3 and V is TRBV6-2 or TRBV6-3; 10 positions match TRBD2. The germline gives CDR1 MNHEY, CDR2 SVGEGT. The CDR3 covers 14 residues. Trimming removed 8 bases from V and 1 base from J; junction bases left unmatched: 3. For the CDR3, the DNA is TGTGCCAGCGAGCTAGCGGGAGGCACAGATACGCAGTATTTT. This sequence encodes CASELAGGTDTQYF.

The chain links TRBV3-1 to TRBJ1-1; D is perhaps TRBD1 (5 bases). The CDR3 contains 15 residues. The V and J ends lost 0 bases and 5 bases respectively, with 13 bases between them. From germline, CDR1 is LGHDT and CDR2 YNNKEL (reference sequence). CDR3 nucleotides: TGTGCCAGCAGCCAAGATTTATCCAGGGCGACTGAAGCTTTCTTT. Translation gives CASSQDLSRATEAFF.

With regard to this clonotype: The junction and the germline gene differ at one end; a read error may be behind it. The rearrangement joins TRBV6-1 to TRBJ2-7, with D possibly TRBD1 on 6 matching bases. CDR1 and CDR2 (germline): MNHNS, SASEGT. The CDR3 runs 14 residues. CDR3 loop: CASSEYGDNYKQYF. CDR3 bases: TGTGCCAGCAGTGAATACGGGGACAACTACAAGCAGTACTTC.

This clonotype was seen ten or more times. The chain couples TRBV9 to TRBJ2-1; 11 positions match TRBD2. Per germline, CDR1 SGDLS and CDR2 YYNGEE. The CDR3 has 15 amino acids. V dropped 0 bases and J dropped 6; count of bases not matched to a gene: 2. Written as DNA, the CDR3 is TGTGCCAGCAGCGTAGTTACTAGCGGGAGCAATGAGCAGTTCTTC. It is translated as CASSVVTSGSNEQFF.

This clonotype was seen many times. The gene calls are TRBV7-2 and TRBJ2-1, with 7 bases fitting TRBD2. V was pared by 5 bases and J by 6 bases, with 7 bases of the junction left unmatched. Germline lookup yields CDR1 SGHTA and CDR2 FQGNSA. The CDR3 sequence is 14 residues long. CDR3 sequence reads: CASSRAGNRNEQFF. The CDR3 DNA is TGTGCCAGCAGCCGAGCGGGAAACCGCAATGAGCAGTTCTTC. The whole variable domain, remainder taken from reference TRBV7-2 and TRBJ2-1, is GAGVSQSPSNKVTEKGKDVELRCDPISGHTALYWYRQSLGQGLEFLIYFQGNSAPDKSGLPSDRFSAERTGGSVSTLTIQRTQQEDSAVYLCASSRAGNRNEQFFGPGTRLTVL.

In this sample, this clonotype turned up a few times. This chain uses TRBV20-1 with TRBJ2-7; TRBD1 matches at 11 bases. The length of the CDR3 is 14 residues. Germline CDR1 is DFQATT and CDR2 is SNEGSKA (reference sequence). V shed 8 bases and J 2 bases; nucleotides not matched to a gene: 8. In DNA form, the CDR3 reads TGCAGTACTTACCCGGGACAGGGGGCCTACGAGCAGTACTTC. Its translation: CSTYPGQGAYEQYF.

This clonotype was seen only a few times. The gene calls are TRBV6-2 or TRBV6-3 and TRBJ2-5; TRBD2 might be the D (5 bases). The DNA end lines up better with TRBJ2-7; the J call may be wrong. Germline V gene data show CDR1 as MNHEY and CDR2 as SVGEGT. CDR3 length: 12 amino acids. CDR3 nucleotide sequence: TGTGCCAGTGGTGGGTCGGGGTACGAGCAGTACGTC. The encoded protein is CASGGSGYEQYV.

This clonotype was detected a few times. The CDR3 is CASSFRSSASYEQYF. The DNA for the CDR3 is TGTGCCAGCAGCTTTCGGAGTAGCGCCTCCTACGAGCAGTACTTC. The genes are TRBV11-2 and TRBJ2-7; D may be TRBD2 (5 bases). The length of the CDR3 is 15 residues. The germline gives CDR1 SGHAT, CDR2 FQNNGV. V lost 3 bases, J lost 0 bases, and 12 bases lay in between.

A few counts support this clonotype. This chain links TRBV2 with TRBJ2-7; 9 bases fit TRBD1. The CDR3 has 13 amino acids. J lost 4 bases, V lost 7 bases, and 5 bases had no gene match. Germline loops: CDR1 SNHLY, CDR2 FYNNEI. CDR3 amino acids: CASMWDRAYEQYF. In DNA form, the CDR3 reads TGTGCCAGCATGTGGGACAGGGCATACGAGCAGTACTTC.

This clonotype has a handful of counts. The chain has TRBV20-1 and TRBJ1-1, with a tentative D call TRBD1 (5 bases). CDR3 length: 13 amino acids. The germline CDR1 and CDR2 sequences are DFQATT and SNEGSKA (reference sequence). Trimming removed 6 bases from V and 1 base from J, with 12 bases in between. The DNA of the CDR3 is TGCAGTGCCCTCAGGGCAGAGAACACTGAAGCTTTCTTT. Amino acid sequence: CSALRAENTEAFF.

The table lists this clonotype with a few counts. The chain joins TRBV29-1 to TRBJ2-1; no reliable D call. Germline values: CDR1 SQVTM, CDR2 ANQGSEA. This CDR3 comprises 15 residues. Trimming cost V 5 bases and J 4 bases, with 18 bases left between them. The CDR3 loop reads CSVIKDRTRYNEQFF. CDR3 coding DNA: TGCAGCGTTATTAAGGACCGTACCCGATACAATGAGCAGTTCTTC.

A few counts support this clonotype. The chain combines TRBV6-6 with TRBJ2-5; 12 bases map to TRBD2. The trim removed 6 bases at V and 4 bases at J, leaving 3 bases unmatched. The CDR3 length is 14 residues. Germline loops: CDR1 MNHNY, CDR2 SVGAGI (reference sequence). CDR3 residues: CASRSSGGAETQYF. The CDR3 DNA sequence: TGTGCCAGCAGATCTAGCGGGGGGGCAGAGACCCAGTACTTC.

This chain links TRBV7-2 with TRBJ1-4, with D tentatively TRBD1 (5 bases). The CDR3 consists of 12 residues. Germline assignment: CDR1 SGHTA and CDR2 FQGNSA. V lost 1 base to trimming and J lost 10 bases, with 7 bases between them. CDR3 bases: TGTGCCAGCAGCTTAGAGGGGCGAAAACTGTTTTTT. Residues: CASSLEGRKLFF.